The 22 T cell receptor beta chains listed next were all sequenced from one sample in a study of cytotoxic CD8 clonotypes in ibrutinib-treated CLL. Repertoires were generated with immunoSEQ multiplex PCR, while TCRdb's copy carries only in-frame clones and drops some. This table holds around 310,000 clones, 80% found once. This specimen was PBMCs, taken before ibrutinib treatment. All receptors come from a human donor with chronic lymphocytic leukemia.

The chain is built from TRBV11-2 and TRBJ2-3, with D unresolved. CDR1 is SGHAT, CDR2 FQNNGV, per germline. This CDR3 has 14 amino acids. The V end was cut by 0 bases, the J end by 5 bases, with 9 bases between. Here the CDR3 reads CASSLDLAIDTQYF. DNA for the CDR3: TGTGCCAGCAGCTTAGATCTCGCGATAGATACGCAGTATTTT. Based on the CDR3 plus reference TRBV11-2 and TRBJ2-3, the full variable domain is EAGVAQSPRYKIIEKRQSVAFWCNPISGHATLYWYQQILGQGPKLLIQFQNNGVVDDSQLPKDRFSAERLKGVDSTLKIQPAKLEDSAVYLCASSLDLAIDTQYFGPGTRLTVL.

V and J are TRBV18 and TRBJ1-1; 8 bases align to TRBD1. The ends lost 2 bases at V and 5 bases at J; junction bases unmatched: 4. In germline, CDR1 is KGHSH, CDR2 LQKENI. This CDR3 is built from 14 residues. In DNA, the CDR3 is TGTGCCAGCTCACCAGGGACAGGAGGTACTGAAGCTTTCTTT. Translation gives CASSPGTGGTEAFF.

The chain combines TRBV19 with TRBJ2-3; D is perhaps TRBD2 (6 bases). Trimming removed 3 bases from V and 0 bases from J, with 10 bases in between. The V gene's germline CDR1 is LNHDA and CDR2 SQIVND (reference sequence). The CDR3 consists of 15 residues. The CDR3 sequence is CASSMGLTSTDTQYF. The CDR3 coding sequence is TGTGCCAGTAGTATGGGACTTACTAGCACAGATACGCAGTATTTT.

This sequence joins TRBV5-4 and TRBJ1-1; a weak D match, TRBD1 (5 bases). This CDR3 spans 14 amino acids. Trimming took 4 bases from V and 2 from J, leaving 12 bases between them. Germline values: CDR1 SGHNT, CDR2 YYREEE (reference sequence). CDR3 region: CASSTRETNTEAFF. In DNA form, the CDR3 reads TGTGCCAGCAGCACCAGGGAGACCAACACTGAAGCTTTCTTT. Full variable domain (rest looked up from reference TRBV5-4 and TRBJ1-1): ETGVTQSPTHLIKTRGQQVTLRCSSQSGHNTVSWYQQALGQGPQFIFQYYREEENGRGNFPPRFSGLQFPNYSSELNVNALELDDSALYLCASSTRETNTEAFFGQGTRLTVV.

The V call is TRBV2, the J call TRBJ2-7; possibly TRBD2 for D (5 bases). V shed 7 bases and J shed 1 base, with 11 bases lying between them. The CDR3 runs to 13 residues. The germline V gene has CDR1 SNHLY and CDR2 FYNNEI. CDR3 DNA: TGTGCCAGCAACAACTGGGAGTCCTACGAGCAGTACTTC. Amino acid sequence: CASNNWESYEQYF.

The chain carries TRBV5-1 and TRBJ2-3; 8 bases fit TRBD2. This CDR3 spans 15 amino acids. The germline V gene encodes CDR1 SGHRS and CDR2 YFSETQ. V was clipped by 0 bases and J by 4 bases; unmatched bases: 4. Written as DNA, the CDR3 is TGCGCCAGCAGCTTGGTTTTGCGGGAGGCAGATACGCAGTATTTT. Its translation: CASSLVLREADTQYF. Based on the CDR3 plus reference TRBV5-1 and TRBJ2-3, the full variable domain is KAGVTQTPRYLIKTRGQQVTLSCSPISGHRSVSWYQQTPGQGLQFLFEYFSETQRNKGNFPGRFSGRQFSNSRSEMNVSTLELGDSALYLCASSLVLREADTQYFGPGTRLTVL.

The chain is built from TRBV11-2 and TRBJ1-1; 7 bases are shared with TRBD1. The junction had 6 bases not matched to a gene; V was cut back by 5 bases and J by 6 bases. The CDR3 has 13 residues. CDR1 and CDR2 from the germline V gene are SGHAT and FQNNGV. The CDR3 spells CASSVGQPAEAFF. The DNA for the CDR3 is TGTGCCAGCAGCGTGGGACAGCCTGCTGAAGCTTTCTTT.

This clone was seen once. The chain has TRBV5-6 and TRBJ2-5; TRBD1 matches 11 bases. The germline gives CDR1 SGHDT, CDR2 YYEEEE. J gave up 5 bases and V 6 bases, and 6 bases lay outside the gene matches. The CDR3 is made up of 14 amino acids. The CDR3 DNA reads as TGTGCCAGCAACGGACAGGGGGCGAGGGAGACCCAGTACTTC. Protein sequence: CASNGQGARETQYF. The whole variable domain, filled in from reference TRBV5-6 and TRBJ2-5, reads DAGVTQSPTHLIKTRGQQVTLRCSPKSGHDTVSWYQQALGQGPQFIFQYYEEEERQRGNFPDRFSGHQFPNYSSELNVNALLLGDSALYLCASNGQGARETQYFGPGTRLLVL.

The CDR3 loop reads CASSRPTEHGYTF. CDR3 coding DNA: TGTGCCAGCAGCCGCCCAACTGAACATGGCTACACCTTC. This chain uses TRBV27 with TRBJ1-2; D is ambiguous. The CDR3 covers 13 residues. Trimming took off 6 bases at V and 6 bases at J, with 14 bases between the two ends. Germline lookup yields CDR1 MNHEY and CDR2 SMNVEV (reference sequence).

The J gene is TRBJ2-1, the V gene TRBV29-1; TRBD2 matches 12 bases. The CDR3 extends over 19 amino acids. Germline V gene lookup returns CDR1 SQVTM and CDR2 ANQGSEA. V trimming: 4 bases; J trimming: 5 bases; junction bases outside the gene matches: 18. The CDR3 coding sequence is TGCAGCGTTGGAAGGGGGCTAGGGCTAGCGGGAGGGCCCCACAATGAGCAGTTCTTC. Protein sequence: CSVGRGLGLAGGPHNEQFF.

V gene TRBV25-1 combines with J gene TRBJ1-2, with 9 positions matching TRBD1. The CDR3 has 15 amino acids. The V segment lost 4 bases and the J segment 4 bases; nucleotides outside the gene matches: 7. Germline assignment: CDR1 MGHDK and CDR2 SYGVNS. CDR3 in amino acids: CASSAPGTGTYGYTF. In DNA form, the CDR3 reads TGTGCCAGCAGTGCTCCCGGGACAGGGACCTATGGCTACACCTTC.

The V and J genes are TRBV27 and TRBJ1-1; 9 nucleotides align to TRBD1. The trim removed 1 base at V and 4 bases at J, leaving 7 bases unmatched. CDR3 size: 16 residues. CDR1 is MNHEY, CDR2 SMNVEV, per germline (reference sequence). The CDR3 protein is CASSLYRGQGITEAFF. The CDR3 bases are TGTGCCAGCAGTTTATACCGGGGACAGGGCATCACTGAAGCTTTCTTT.

The V call is TRBV6-6, the J call TRBJ1-1; possible D gene TRBD1, 6 bases. CDR3 length equals 12 residues. Germline V lookup: CDR1 MNHNY, CDR2 SVGAGI (reference sequence). Between the trimmed V and J ends, which lost 10 bases and 4 bases, there was a span of 13 bases. The CDR3 region is CAISSGVTEAFF. CDR3 in DNA: TGTGCCATCTCGTCAGGGGTCACTGAAGCTTTCTTT.

The rearrangement joins TRBV10-3 to TRBJ2-5; D unresolved. Between the trimmed V and J ends, which lost 4 bases and 3 bases, there was a span of 9 bases. This CDR3 is built from 13 residues. Per the germline V gene, CDR1 is ENHRY and CDR2 is SYGVKD. Here the CDR3 reads CAISAAPEETQYF. The CDR3 DNA follows: TGTGCCATCAGTGCGGCTCCAGAAGAGACCCAGTACTTC.

This chain uses TRBV4-1 with TRBJ2-3; either TRBD1 or TRBD2 may fit D (5 bases each). CDR1 is MGHRA, CDR2 YSYEKL, per germline. The CDR3 runs 18 residues. V was trimmed by 0 bases and J by 0 bases, leaving 16 bases between them. CDR3 sequence reads: CASSQDPGAEGSTDTQYF. In DNA, the CDR3 is TGCGCCAGCAGCCAAGATCCCGGGGCTGAGGGTAGCACAGATACGCAGTATTTT.

In this sample, this clone turned up a few times. The chain is built from TRBV2 and TRBJ1-5, with TRBD1 as a possible D gene (6 bases). Trimming pared 8 bases from V and 3 bases from J, leaving 11 bases between. Germline assignment: CDR1 SNHLY and CDR2 FYNNEI. The CDR3 is made up of 13 amino acids. CDR3 region: CASAGQYNQPQHF. In DNA, the CDR3 is TGTGCCAGCGCCGGACAGTACAATCAGCCCCAGCATTTT.

The rearrangement joins TRBV14 to TRBJ1-2; D gene ambiguous. The ends were cut back, 4 bases at V and 1 base at J, with 13 bases in the middle. The CDR3 length is 15 residues. In germline, CDR1 is SGHDN, CDR2 FVKESK. The CDR3 DNA reads as TGTGCCAGCAGCCTACGGTTCGGGGTTAACTATGGCTACACCTTC. It yields the protein CASSLRFGVNYGYTF. Together with reference TRBV14 and TRBJ1-2, the CDR3 gives the full variable domain: EAGVTQFPSHSVIEKGQTVTLRCDPISGHDNLYWYRRVMGKEIKFLLHFVKESKQDESGMPNNRFLAERTGGTYSTLKVQPAELEDSGVYFCASSLRFGVNYGYTFGSGTRLTVV.

The chain recombines TRBV18 with TRBJ2-5; D not resolved. The CDR3 consists of 14 residues. Germline CDR1 is KGHSH and CDR2 is LQKENI. Trimming cost V 2 bases and J 0 bases, with 7 bases left between them. CDR3 in DNA: TGTGCCAGCTCACCATTCGGAAACCAAGAGACCCAGTACTTC. This gives the protein CASSPFGNQETQYF.

This sequence joins TRBV29-1 and TRBJ2-7, with D uncertain. This CDR3 comprises 14 residues. Germline V gene sequence: CDR1 SQVTM, CDR2 ANQGSEA. Trimming stripped 6 bases from V and 0 bases from J, with 15 bases between. The CDR3 DNA reads as TGCAGCGTACTAAGAGAACCCCACTCCTACGAGCAGTACTTC. The encoded protein is CSVLREPHSYEQYF.

This clone was counted between two and nine times. The J gene is TRBJ1-2, the V gene TRBV5-4; tentatively, D is TRBD1 (5 bases). The germline gives CDR1 SGHNT, CDR2 YYREEE (reference sequence). The CDR3 is 12 residues long. V was shortened by 7 bases and J by 8 bases, with 15 bases between the two germline ends. Written as DNA, the CDR3 is TGTGCCAGCGGACCGGTAGGGGTCGGCTACACCTTC. Translating it yields CASGPVGVGYTF.

V usage is TRBV9 and J usage is TRBJ1-1, with 8 nucleotides matching TRBD1. Germline CDR1 is SGDLS and CDR2 is YYNGEE. V lost 0 bases and J lost 3; bases outside the gene matches: 4. CDR3 size: 15 residues. CDR3 amino acids: CASSVVQGADTEAFF. Here the CDR3 DNA reads TGTGCCAGCAGCGTAGTTCAGGGGGCGGACACTGAAGCTTTCTTT.

The chain combines TRBV5-6 with TRBJ2-5, with D perhaps TRBD1 or TRBD2 (5 bases each). CDR3 length: 14 amino acids. Per germline, CDR1 SGHDT and CDR2 YYEEEE. V was shortened by 4 bases and J by 1 base, with 11 bases between the two germline ends. CDR3: CASSPWDGQETQYF. The CDR3 DNA sequence: TGTGCCAGCAGCCCCTGGGACGGCCAAGAGACCCAGTACTTC.